The rows below give T cell receptor beta chains drawn from one sample of a study of response to subunit inactivated influenza vaccine. A single record per CDR3 protein comes from TCRdb applying MiXCR to the RT-PCR reads. This sample has a few hundred thousand distinct CDR3 sequences, with roughly 10% found just once. These same records also appear under a second study, on T cells expressing NK-cell markers.

The specimen comprised PBMCs from blood, sampled on the day of vaccination. These receptor sequences come from a man aged 50 or older who received an inactivated influenza vaccine. CDR3s include the opening cysteine and the closing phenylalanine or tryptophan. A D gene is named only where the DNA matches it firmly. A clone size is listed for some rows: how often the clone was seen (once, few, many), or a class if it is expanded.

j_call | v_call | d_call | clone_size | cdr3_aa | cdr3_nt
TRBJ2-1 | TRBV5-4 | TRBD2 | few | CASSSTSGGFNEQFF | TGTGCCAGCAGTTCGACTAGCGGGGGTTTCAATGAGCAGTTCTTC
TRBJ2-5 | TRBV2 | TRBD2 | - | CASSVLAGQETQYF | TGTGCCAGCAGTGTCCTAGCGGGACAAGAGACCCAGTACTTC
TRBJ2-2 | TRBV6-5 | - | - | CASSYLSSITGELFF | TGTGCCAGCAGTTACCTCTCGTCTATCACCGGGGAGCTGTTTTTT
TRBJ2-5 | TRBV5-6 | - | few | CASSDRGGGETQYF | TGTGCCAGCAGCGACCGCGGAGGGGGGGAGACCCAGTACTTC
TRBJ2-5 | TRBV7-2 | TRBD2 | few | CASSLVPSTSSETQYF | TGTGCCAGCAGCTTAGTGCCCTCGACTAGCTCAGAGACCCAGTACTTC
TRBJ1-5 | TRBV2 | TRBD1 | - | CASSFLTGGNQPQHF | TGTGCCAGCAGTTTTTTGACAGGGGGAAATCAGCCCCAGCATTTT
TRBJ2-7 | TRBV29-1 | - | few | CSVYLNGYEQYF | TGCAGCGTCTACCTGAACGGGTACGAGCAGTACTTC
TRBJ2-3 | TRBV14 | - | few | CASSLRQTTDTQYF | TGTGCCAGCAGCCTAAGACAGACCACAGATACGCAGTATTTT
TRBJ2-1 | TRBV20-1 | - | few | CSARETGLRQQFF | TGCAGTGCTAGAGAAACAGGGTTACGACAGCAGTTCTTC
TRBJ1-2 | TRBV12-3/TRBV12-4 | - | few | CATGTLPVGYTF | TGTGCCACCGGGACTTTACCAGTTGGCTACACCTTC
TRBJ2-7 | TRBV20-1 | TRBD2 | - | CSARDFREGSYEQYF | TGCAGTGCTAGAGATTTCCGGGAGGGCTCCTACGAGCAGTACTTC
TRBJ2-3 | TRBV6-5 | TRBD1 | - | CASSYSRGLPTDTQYF | TGTGCCAGCAGTTACTCGAGGGGGCTCCCCACAGATACGCAGTATTTT
TRBJ2-1 | TRBV20-1 | - | few | CSASKDHNEQFF | TGCAGTGCTAGTAAAGATCACAATGAGCAGTTCTTC
TRBJ1-3 | TRBV12-3/TRBV12-4 | TRBD1 | - | CASSEQGVGNTIYF | TGTGCCAGCAGCGAACAGGGGGTAGGAAACACCATATATTTT
TRBJ2-3 | TRBV29-1 | TRBD2 | few | CSAQGTSGGSDTQYF | TGCAGCGCCCAAGGGACTAGCGGGGGTTCAGATACGCAGTATTTT
TRBJ2-3 | TRBV29-1 | TRBD2 | - | CSGVWGGGTDTQYF | TGCAGCGGTGTCTGGGGAGGGGGCACAGATACGCAGTATTTT
TRBJ2-7 | TRBV28 | TRBD2 | - | CASTPGGSRGYEQYF | TGTGCCAGCACACCGGGAGGGAGCCGCGGCTACGAGCAGTACTTC
TRBJ2-6 | TRBV5-1 | - | few | CASSAVLGLLSGANVLTF | TGCGCCAGCAGCGCTGTTTTGGGCCTCCTTTCTGGGGCCAACGTCCTGACTTTC
TRBJ2-7 | TRBV10-3 | - | - | CAISLAGLAYEQYF | TGTGCCATCAGTCTAGCTGGATTAGCCTACGAGCAGTACTTC
TRBJ2-7 | TRBV28 | TRBD2 | few | CASSTPVGAGTYEQYF | TGTGCCAGCAGTACTCCAGTGGGAGCGGGGACCTACGAGCAGTACTTC